This entry describes one T cell receptor (beta chain). The record originates from a study of OX40 agonist ivuxolimab in advanced cancers. Clones were sequenced by immunoSEQ multiplex PCR, and TCRdb holds only the in-frame ones, with some missing. In the table there are 40,000 to 60,000 clones, about 80% of which are singletons. V was cut by 2 bases and J by 2 bases, with 4 bases left in between. The CDR3 has 12 residues. Looked up from germline, CDR1 is SGHTS and CDR2 is YDEGEE. Material: CD4+ or CD8+ T cells sorted from blood, obtained in a trial of the OX40 agonist ivuxolimab. The clonotype was recovered from an adult with an advanced solid tumor such as melanoma, head and neck, liver or kidney cancer. V gene TRBV5-8 combines with J gene TRBJ1-2; D remains ambiguous. The DNA for the CDR3 is TGTGCCAGCAGCTTCACAAACTATGGCTACACCTTC. This translates into CASSFTNYGYTF.